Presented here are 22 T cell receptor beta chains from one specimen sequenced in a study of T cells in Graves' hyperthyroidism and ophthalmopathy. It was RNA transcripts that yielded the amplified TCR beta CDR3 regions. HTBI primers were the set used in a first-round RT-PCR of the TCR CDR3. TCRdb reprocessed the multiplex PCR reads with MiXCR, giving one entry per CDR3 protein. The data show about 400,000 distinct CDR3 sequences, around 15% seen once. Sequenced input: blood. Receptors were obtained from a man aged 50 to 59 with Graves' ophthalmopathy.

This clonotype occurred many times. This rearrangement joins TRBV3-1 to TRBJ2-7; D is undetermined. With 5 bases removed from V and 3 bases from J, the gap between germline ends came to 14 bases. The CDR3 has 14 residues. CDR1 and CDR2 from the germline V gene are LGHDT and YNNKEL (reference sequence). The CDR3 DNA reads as TGTGCCAGCAGCGTAGGTAGGATCGGCTACGAGCAGTACTTC. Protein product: CASSVGRIGYEQYF.

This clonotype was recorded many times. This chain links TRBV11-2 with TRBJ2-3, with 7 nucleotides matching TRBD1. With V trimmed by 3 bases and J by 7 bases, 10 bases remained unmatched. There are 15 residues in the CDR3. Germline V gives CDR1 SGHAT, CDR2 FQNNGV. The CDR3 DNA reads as TGTGCCAGCAGCTTGGGACAGAGGGCGGTTTATACGCAGTATTTT. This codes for CASSLGQRAVYTQYF.

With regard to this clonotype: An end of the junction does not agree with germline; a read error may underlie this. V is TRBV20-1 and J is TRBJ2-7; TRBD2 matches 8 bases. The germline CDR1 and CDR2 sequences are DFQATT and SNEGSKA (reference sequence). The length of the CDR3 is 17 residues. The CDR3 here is CGARSIAGSAGIYEQYF. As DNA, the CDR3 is TGCGGTGCTAGATCAATAGCGGGATCGGCTGGCATCTACGAGCAGTACTTC.

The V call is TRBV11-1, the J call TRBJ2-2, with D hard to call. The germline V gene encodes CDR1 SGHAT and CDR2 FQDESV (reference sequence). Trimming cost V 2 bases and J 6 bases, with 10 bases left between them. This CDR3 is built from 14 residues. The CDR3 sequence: CASSLLLGSGELFF. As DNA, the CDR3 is TGTGCCAGCAGCTTACTTTTAGGGTCCGGGGAGCTGTTTTTT.

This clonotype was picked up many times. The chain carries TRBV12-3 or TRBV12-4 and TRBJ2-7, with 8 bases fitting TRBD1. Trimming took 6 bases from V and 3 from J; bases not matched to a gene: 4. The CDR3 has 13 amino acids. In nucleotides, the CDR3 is TGTGCCAGCAGCTCCGGGACAGGCTACGAGCAGTACTTC. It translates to CASSSGTGYEQYF.

The CDR3 coding sequence is TGTGCCAGCAGTTCCACAGGGGGACGGTTTTCCTACAATGAGCAGTTCTTC. This sequence encodes CASSSTGGRFSYNEQFF. The chain employs TRBV28 and TRBJ2-1; 8 nucleotides line up with TRBD1. V was pared by 4 bases and J by 1 base, with 9 bases of the junction left unmatched. Germline V gives CDR1 MDHEN, CDR2 SYDVKM. The CDR3 contains 17 residues. The whole variable domain, remainder taken from reference TRBV28 and TRBJ2-1, is DVKVTQSSRYLVKRTGEKVFLECVQDMDHENMFWYRQDPGLGLRLIYFSYDVKMKEKGDIPEGYSVSREKKERFSLILESASTNQTSMYLCASSSTGGRFSYNEQFFGPGTRLTVL.

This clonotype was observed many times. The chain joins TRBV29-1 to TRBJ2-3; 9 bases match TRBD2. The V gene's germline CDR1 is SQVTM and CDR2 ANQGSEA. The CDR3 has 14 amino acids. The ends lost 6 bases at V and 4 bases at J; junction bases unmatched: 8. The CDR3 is CSVVAGVNPDTQYF. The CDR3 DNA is TGCAGCGTGGTAGCGGGAGTAAACCCAGATACGCAGTATTTT.

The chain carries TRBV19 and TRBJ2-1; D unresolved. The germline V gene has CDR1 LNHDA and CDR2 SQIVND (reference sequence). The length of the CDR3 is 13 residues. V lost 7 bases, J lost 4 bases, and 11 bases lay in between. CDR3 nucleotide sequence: TGTGCCAGTACCCCCTCTCCGTACAATGAGCAGTTCTTC. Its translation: CASTPSPYNEQFF.

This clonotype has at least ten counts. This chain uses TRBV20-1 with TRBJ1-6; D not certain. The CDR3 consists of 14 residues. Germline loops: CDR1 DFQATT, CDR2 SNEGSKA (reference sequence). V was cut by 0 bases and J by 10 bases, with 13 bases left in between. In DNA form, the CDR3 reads TGCAGTGCTAGAGATTCGGGAGGGTACTCACCCCTCCACTTT. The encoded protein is CSARDSGGYSPLHF.

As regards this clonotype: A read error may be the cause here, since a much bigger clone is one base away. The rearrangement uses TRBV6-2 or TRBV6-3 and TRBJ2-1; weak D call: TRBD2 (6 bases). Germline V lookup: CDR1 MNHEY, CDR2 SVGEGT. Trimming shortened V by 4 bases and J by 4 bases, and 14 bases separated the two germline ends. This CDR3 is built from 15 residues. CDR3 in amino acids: CASSSWISGYNEQFF. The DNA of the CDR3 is TGTGCCAGCAGTTCATGGATTAGCGGTTACAATGAGCAGTTCTTC.

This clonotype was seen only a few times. CDR3 in amino acids: CSASLTKSETQYF. DNA for the CDR3: TGCAGTGCTAGTCTCACCAAGAGCGAGACCCAGTACTTC. V and J are TRBV20-1 and TRBJ2-5; D gene ambiguous. Germline assignment: CDR1 DFQATT and CDR2 SNEGSKA (reference sequence). The CDR3 is made up of 13 amino acids. With 3 bases removed from V and 5 bases from J, the gap between germline ends came to 13 bases.

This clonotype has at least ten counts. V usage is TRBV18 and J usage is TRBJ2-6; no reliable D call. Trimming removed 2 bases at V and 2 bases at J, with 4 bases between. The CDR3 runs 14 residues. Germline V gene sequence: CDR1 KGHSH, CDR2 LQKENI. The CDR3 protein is CASSPGPGANVLTF. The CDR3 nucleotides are TGTGCCAGCTCACCAGGTCCTGGGGCCAACGTCCTGACTTTC.

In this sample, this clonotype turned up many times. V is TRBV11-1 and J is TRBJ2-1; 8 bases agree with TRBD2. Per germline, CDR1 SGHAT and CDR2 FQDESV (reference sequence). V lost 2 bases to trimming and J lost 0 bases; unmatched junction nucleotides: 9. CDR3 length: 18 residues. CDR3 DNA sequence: TGTGCCAGCAGCTTATGGACGGGCGGGAGGTCCTCCTACAATGAGCAGTTCTTC. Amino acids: CASSLWTGGRSSYNEQFF.

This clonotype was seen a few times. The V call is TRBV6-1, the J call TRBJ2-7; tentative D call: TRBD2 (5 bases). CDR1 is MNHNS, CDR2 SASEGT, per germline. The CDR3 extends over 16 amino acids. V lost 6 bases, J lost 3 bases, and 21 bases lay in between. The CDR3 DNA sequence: TGTGCCAGCAGCCTTTTACCCGCGGGTAAACTCTACGAGCAGTACTTC. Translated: CASSLLPAGKLYEQYF.

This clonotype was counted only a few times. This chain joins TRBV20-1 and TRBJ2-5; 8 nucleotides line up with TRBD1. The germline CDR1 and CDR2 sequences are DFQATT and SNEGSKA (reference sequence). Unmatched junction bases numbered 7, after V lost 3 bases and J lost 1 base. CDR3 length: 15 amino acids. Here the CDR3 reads CSARDRVIAQETQYF. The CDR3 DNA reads TGCAGTGCTAGGGACAGGGTTATAGCCCAAGAGACCCAGTACTTC.

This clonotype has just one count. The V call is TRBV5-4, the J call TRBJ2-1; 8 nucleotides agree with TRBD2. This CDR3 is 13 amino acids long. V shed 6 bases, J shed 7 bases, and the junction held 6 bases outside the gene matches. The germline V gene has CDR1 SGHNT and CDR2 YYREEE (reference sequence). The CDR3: CASNPGGGNEQFF. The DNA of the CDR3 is TGTGCCAGCAATCCGGGAGGGGGGAATGAGCAGTTCTTC. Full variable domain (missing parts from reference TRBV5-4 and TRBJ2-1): ETGVTQSPTHLIKTRGQQVTLRCSSQSGHNTVSWYQQALGQGPQFIFQYYREEENGRGNFPPRFSGLQFPNYSSELNVNALELDDSALYLCASNPGGGNEQFFGPGTRLTVL.

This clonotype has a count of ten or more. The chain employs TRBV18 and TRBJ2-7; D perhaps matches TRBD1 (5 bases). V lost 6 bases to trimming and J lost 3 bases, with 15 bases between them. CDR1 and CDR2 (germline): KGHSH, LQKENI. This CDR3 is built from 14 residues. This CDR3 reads CASSPRDRYYEQYF. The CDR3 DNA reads TGTGCCAGCTCCCCCAGAGACAGATACTACGAGCAGTACTTC.

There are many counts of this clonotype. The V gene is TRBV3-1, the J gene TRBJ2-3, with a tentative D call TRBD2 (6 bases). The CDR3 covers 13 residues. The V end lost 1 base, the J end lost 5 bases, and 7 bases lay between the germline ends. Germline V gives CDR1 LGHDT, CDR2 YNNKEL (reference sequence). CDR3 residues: CASSQGGEDTQYF. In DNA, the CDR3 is TGTGCCAGCAGCCAAGGGGGGGAAGATACGCAGTATTTT.

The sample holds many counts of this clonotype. The DNA of the CDR3 is TGTGCCAGCAGCCCCTGCAATGAGCAGTTCTTC. Protein sequence: CASSPCNEQFF. This chain joins TRBV2 and TRBJ2-1; D gene uncertain. V dropped 6 bases and J dropped 6 bases, with 6 bases sitting between them. This CDR3 comprises 11 residues. Germline V CDR1 and CDR2: SNHLY, FYNNEI.

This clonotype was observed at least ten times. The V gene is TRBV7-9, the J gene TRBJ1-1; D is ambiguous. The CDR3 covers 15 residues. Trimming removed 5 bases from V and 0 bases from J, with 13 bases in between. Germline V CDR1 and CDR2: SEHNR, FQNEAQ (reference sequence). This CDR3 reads CASSPEAGLNTEAFF. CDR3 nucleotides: TGTGCCAGCAGCCCGGAGGCAGGCCTGAACACTGAAGCTTTCTTT.

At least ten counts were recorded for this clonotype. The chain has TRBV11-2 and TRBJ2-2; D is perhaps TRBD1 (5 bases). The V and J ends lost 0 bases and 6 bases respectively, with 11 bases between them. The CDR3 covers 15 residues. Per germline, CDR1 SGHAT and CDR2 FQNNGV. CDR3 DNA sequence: TGTGCCAGCAGCTTAGACAGGGCGTCTGCCGGGGAGCTGTTTTTT. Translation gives CASSLDRASAGELFF.

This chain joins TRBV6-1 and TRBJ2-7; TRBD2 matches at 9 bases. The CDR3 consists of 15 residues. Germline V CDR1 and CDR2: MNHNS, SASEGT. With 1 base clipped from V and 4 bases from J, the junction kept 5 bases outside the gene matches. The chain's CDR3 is CASSEDGGRAYEQYF. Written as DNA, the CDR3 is TGTGCCAGCAGTGAAGACGGCGGGAGGGCTTACGAGCAGTACTTC.